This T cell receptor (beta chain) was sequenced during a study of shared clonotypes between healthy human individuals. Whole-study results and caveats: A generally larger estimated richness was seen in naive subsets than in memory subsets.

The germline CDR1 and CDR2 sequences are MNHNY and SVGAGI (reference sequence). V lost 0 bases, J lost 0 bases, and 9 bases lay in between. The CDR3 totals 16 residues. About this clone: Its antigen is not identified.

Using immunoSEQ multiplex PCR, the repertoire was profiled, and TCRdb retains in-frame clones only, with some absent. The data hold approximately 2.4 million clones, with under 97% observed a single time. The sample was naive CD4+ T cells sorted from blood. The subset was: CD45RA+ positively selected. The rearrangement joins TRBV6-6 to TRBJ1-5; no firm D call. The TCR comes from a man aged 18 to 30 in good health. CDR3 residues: CASSYSAENSNQPQHF. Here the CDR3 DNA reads TGTGCCAGCAGTTACTCGGCAGAAAATAGCAATCAGCCCCAGCATTTT.